The present TCR beta chain was sequenced within a study of shared clonotypes between healthy human individuals (dated by TCRdb to the early 2020s). Background on the whole study: A couple of women and a few men aged 18 to 49 years were included in the cohort. For each donor, CD4 naive and CD4 memory were each run on three plates, CD8 naive on two plates, and CD8 memory on one plate. The study deeply sequenced blood TCR repertoires of about 5 healthy adults to estimate repertoire size and the extent of clonotype sharing between individuals. Different laboratories and diverse techniques were used to prepare libraries and sequence TCR repertoires, to increase sequencing depth and limit assay-specific biases. Per donor, leukapheresis produced somewhere between about 0.9 and 9.5 billion PBMCs. On the study overall, not on this receptor specifically: Even with the large sequencing depth, rarefaction of the sorted-subset datasets indicated that sequencing was incomplete. The small number of donors limited the genetic and exposure-history diversity represented. Sampling was restricted to blood, and TCR repertoires in tissues likely differ from the TCR repertoires found in blood. Higher generation probabilities were observed for clonotypes shared by all four sorted-subset donors than for non-shared clonotypes. Naive subsets generally had larger estimated clonotype richness than memory subsets. Sharing across a handful of donors was observed for around 5% of naive CD4, 3.5% of naive CD8, about 2.3% of memory CD4, and approximately 0.41% of memory CD8 clonotypes. Pairwise subsampling led to the expectation that sequencing depth would affect the degree of clonotype sharing among donors.

About this clone itself: Its antigen remains undetermined. No clone much larger than this one lies a single base away; base qualities are absent.

Using the deep immunoSEQ assay, multiplex PCR amplified TCR CDR3 regions from genomic DNA. Extracted genomic DNA from each cell subset was spread evenly across all wells of several immunoSEQ 96-well plates, with each plate serving as a replicate. For sorted subsets, 200 to 250 ng of genomic DNA, equivalent to around 29,000 T cell genomes, went into each replicate PCR. Purified libraries were measured with a Qubit 3.0 fluorometer, size-checked on a Bioanalyzer 2100, and measured again with the KAPA Library Quantification kit. A separate single-read 150-cycle Illumina NextSeq 550 flow cell was used to sequence each immunoSEQ 96-well plate. Turning to the authors' computational methods: Because the immunoSEQ output included only junctional sequences and no quality scores, the filtering could not be the same as the filtering used for full-length reads. Sequences were annotated with PyIR, a Python wrapper for IgBLAST v1.9, and V/J genes and CDR3 were assigned using IMGT germline references. Reads with weak V/J assignments (E-value above 1e-6), missing CDR3, stop codons, out-of-frame junctions, or ambiguous translated residues were removed. A V3J clonotype was defined by an identical inferred V gene, J gene, and CDR3 amino acid sequence. To compute the percentage overlap between repertoires, the number of shared unique clonotypes was divided by the size of the smaller repertoire. RTK rarefaction, the Chao1 estimator, and Recon v2.1 estimates of unobserved clonotypes were used to assess repertoire richness. Generation probabilities were computed with OLGA for all TCRbeta clonotypes obtained by the gDNA method from four donors. TCRdb limited this immuneACCESS table to in-frame rearrangements with V and J called. A share of clones is missing; checked studies link under half to unresolved V genes, and the rest is unexplained. Clone size and V and J calls were adopted from that table, with D and trimming inferred from the DNA. Counted in this sample were around 640,000 clones; approximately 96% of them appeared once. The ten largest clonotypes hold roughly 0.1% of the sample.

Trimmed from V: 2 bases; trimmed from J: 7 bases; junction bases lacking a gene match: 5. As encoded in the germline V gene (reference sequence), CDR1 is LNHNV while CDR2 is YYDKDF. From the cysteine through the phenylalanine, the CDR3 covers 13 amino acids. The kept DNA is CDR3 alone, 39 bases in frame from the first base. CD8 naive samples were CD45RO-negative cells positively selected for CCR7, giving a CD45RA+CCR7+ population that excluded TemRA cells. Healthy HIV-negative adults with no recently reported acute infections or vaccinations were included as donors. All donors were Caucasian adults living in Nashville, Tennessee, USA. After blood collection by leukapheresis, PBMCs were isolated using Ficoll-Histopaque density gradient centrifugation and then cryopreserved in the vapor phase of liquid nitrogen. Analytical flow cytometry was used to check the purity and quantity of every magnetically sorted T cell population. Genomic DNA was isolated from every sorted fraction and measured by UV absorbance on a Nanodrop 2000c.

The chain employs TRBV15 and TRBJ2-7, and 7 junctional nucleotides match TRBD2. The sequenced sample was naive CD8+ T cells sorted from blood. Sample cell subset or site, as interpreted from the label and publication: CD45RA+CCR7+. This TCR derives from a woman aged 25 to 45 in good health. Read as DNA, the sequence is TGTGCCACCAGCAGAATCCTCGGGGGGGAGCAGTACTTC. This codes for CATSRILGGEQYF.